This TCR beta chain was retrieved from a study of identical twins. The table lists this clonotype with a few counts. Germline V gene data show CDR1 as LGHDT and CDR2 as YNNKEL (reference sequence). Trimming left V 0 bases short and J 5 bases short, with 7 bases between. The length of the CDR3 is 14 residues. TCRdb re-derived calls from the 5' RACE reads in MiXCR, one entry per CDR3 protein. The sample lists about 190,000 distinct CDR3 sequences; roughly 15% were seen once. These records were also assigned to another study, of T cells expressing NK-cell markers. That publication notes: Sorting of alpha-beta TCR T cells alone was achieved in several experiments with an anti-gamma-delta TCR antibody. Among a few donors, these clonotypes also ranked first in the CD3+CD56-NKG2C+ fraction.

Sequenced material: CD8+ T cells sorted from blood. This receptor was taken from a woman in her late teens or twenties in good health. The V call is TRBV3-1, the J call TRBJ1-4, with D unresolved. The CDR3 spells CASSQEQLNEKLFF. CDR3 sequence (DNA): TGTGCCAGCAGCCAAGAACAGCTCAATGAAAAACTGTTTTTT.